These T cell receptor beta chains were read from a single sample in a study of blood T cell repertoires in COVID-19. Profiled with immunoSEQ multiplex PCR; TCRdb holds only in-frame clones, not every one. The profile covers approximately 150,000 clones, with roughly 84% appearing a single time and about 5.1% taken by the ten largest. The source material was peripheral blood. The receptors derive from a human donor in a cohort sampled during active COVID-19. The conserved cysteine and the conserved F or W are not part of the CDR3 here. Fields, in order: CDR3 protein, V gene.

ASRARETQY TRBV12-3/TRBV12-4
ASSPRQGGVGDTQY TRBV19
ASSQTGTTDTQY TRBV4-1
ASSATTSTDTQY TRBV11-2
ASSALGQGDHEQY TRBV9
ASSVDPGVTGELF TRBV9
SVELRGEQY TRBV29-1
ASSLFASGHPDTQY TRBV7-2
ASTGTSRQETQY TRBV2
ASSELVGAPNTEAF TRBV6-1
ASSLWSGLGNIQY TRBV27
SASPGTGVVNEQF TRBV29-1
ASRTGYSNQPQH TRBV28
ASSAGTDTNYGYT TRBV19
ASSLGTDTYEQY TRBV5-1
ASSAKPPGQGNTEAF TRBV6-4
ASSPLGTGHQPQH TRBV7-9
ASSEARLAGVSYEQY TRBV2
ASSKGASEQY TRBV2
AWSVTAGFKPQH TRBV30
ASSPPKGSMEYNEQF TRBV18
SAKWTGKETQY TRBV29-1
ASSYQPPRGGEQY TRBV6-5
AISEAGGRPRTDEQY TRBV10-3
ASSSGQGAGETQY TRBV19
ASSPGQGMNTEAF TRBV5-1
ASGLGMNTEAF TRBV2
ASRAGVTNTGELF TRBV7-8
ASSVQGMGETQY TRBV7-7
ASSERGQGASSPLH TRBV2
ASSKQGVAKNIQY TRBV5-1
ASSPMTQGEQVLT TRBV18
ASSLVGAGQF TRBV11-2
ASQDRELEEKLF TRBV4-2
ASSWLQVGQGGTQY TRBV5-6
ASSQGRGGGNQPQH TRBV4-1
ASSPGWGGPETQY TRBV6-5
ATSDTTSGGRQETQY TRBV24-1
ASSQWDRINSPLH TRBV16
ASSVGQSQEHGYT TRBV9
ASSGGLAGPTGELF TRBV2
ASSQSPYQPQH TRBV14
SASGIQGGHGYT TRBV29-1
ASSRPGRGNTEAF TRBV5-6
ASSPSRGQGQF TRBV6-2/TRBV6-3
ASSPSGQGRYTDTQY TRBV18
ASSDSGTGVSEQF TRBV6-4
AWGQGEKLF TRBV30
ASSLALTGVGAGYT TRBV7-2
ASSPGTSGRAGEQF TRBV5-1
ASSLGRGGRNTIY TRBV7-2
ASSLVVSGEQF TRBV5-6
ASSLGTKSEKLF TRBV9
ASSVGDVYGYT TRBV9
ATSRETFKTSGDYNEQF TRBV15
ASSGRGSYNEQF TRBV3-1/TRBV3-2
ASSPTGTSVNEQF TRBV7-8
ASSEFGGVGGYT TRBV6-1
ASSGQGFVYGYT TRBV9